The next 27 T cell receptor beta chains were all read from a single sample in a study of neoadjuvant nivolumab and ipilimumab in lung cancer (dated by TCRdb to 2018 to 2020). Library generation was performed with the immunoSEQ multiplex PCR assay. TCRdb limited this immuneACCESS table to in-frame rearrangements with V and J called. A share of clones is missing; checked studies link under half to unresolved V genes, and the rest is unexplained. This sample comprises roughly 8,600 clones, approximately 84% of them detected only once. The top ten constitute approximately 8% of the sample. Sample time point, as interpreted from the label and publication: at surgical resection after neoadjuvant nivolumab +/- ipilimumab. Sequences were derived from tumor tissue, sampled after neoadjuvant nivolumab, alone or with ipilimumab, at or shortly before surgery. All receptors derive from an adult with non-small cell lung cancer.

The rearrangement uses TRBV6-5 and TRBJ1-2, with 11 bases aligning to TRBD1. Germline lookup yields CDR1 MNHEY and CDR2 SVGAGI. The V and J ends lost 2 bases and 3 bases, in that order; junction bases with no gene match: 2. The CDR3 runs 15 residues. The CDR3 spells CASSYRTGGHYGYTF. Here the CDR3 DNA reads TGTGCCAGCAGTTACCGGACAGGGGGCCACTATGGCTACACCTTC.

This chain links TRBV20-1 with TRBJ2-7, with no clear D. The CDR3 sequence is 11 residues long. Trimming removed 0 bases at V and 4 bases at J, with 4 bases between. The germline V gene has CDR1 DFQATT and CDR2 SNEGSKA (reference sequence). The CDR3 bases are TGCAGTGCTAGAGATATATACGAGCAGTACTTC. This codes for CSARDIYEQYF.

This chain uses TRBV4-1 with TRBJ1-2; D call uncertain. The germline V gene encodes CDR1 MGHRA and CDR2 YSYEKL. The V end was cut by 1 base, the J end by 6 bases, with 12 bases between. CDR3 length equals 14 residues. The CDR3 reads CASSQVDVRDGYTF. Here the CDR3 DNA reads TGCGCCAGCAGCCAAGTCGACGTTCGCGATGGCTACACCTTC.

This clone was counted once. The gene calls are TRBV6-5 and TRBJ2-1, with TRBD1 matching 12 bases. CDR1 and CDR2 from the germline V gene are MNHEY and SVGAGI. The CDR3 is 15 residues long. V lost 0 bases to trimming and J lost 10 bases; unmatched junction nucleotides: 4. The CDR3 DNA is TGTGCCAGCAGTTACTCCGGGACAGGGGGCTTGGAGCAGTTCTTC. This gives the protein CASSYSGTGGLEQFF.

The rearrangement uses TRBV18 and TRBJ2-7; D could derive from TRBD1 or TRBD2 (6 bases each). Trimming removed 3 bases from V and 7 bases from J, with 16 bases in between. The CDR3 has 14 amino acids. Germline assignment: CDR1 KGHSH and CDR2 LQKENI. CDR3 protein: CASSPGQGRGEQYF. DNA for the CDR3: TGTGCCAGCTCACCGGGACAAGGACGGGGGGAGCAGTACTTC.

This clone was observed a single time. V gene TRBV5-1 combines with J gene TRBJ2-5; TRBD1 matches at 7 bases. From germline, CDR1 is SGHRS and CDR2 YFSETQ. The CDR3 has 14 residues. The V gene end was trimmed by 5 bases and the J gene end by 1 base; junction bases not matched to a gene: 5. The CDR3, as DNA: TGCGCCAGCAGAACAGGGGCCGCCCAAGAGACCCAGTACTTC. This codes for CASRTGAAQETQYF.

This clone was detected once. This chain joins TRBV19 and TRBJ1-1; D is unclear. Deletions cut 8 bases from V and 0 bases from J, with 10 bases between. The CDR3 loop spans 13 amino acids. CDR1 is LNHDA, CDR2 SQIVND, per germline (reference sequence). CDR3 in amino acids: CASAGILNTEAFF. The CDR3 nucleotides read TGTGCCAGTGCCGGGATTCTGAACACTGAAGCTTTCTTT.

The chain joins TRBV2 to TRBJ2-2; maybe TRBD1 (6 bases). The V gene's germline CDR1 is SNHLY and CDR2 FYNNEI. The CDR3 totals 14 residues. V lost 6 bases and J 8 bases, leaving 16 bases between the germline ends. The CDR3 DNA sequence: TGTGCCAGCAGCAGGAACACAGGGAAAGGGGAGCTGTTTTTT. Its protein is CASSRNTGKGELFF.

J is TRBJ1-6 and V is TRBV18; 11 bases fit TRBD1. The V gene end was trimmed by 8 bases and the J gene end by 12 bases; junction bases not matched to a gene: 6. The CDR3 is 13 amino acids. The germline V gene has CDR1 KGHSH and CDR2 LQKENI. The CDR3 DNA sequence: TGTGCCAGCCTGGGACAGGGGGTCGAACCCCTCCACTTT. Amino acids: CASLGQGVEPLHF.

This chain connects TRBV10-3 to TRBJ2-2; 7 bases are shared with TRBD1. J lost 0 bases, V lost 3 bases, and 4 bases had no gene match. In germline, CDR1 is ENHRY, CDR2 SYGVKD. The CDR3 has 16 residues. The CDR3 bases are TGTGCCATCAGTGAATGGGGGACAGCGAACACCGGGGAGCTGTTTTTT. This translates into CAISEWGTANTGELFF.

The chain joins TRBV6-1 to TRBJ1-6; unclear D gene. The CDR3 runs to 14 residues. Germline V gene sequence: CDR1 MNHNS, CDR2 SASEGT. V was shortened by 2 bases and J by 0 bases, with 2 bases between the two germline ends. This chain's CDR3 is CASSESSYNSPLHF. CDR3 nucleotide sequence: TGTGCCAGCAGTGAAAGCTCCTATAATTCACCCCTCCACTTT.

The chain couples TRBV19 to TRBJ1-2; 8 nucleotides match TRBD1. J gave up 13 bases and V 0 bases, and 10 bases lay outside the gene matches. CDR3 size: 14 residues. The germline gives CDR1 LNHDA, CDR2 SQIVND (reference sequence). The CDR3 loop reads CASSIDHSGQGGTF. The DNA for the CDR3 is TGTGCCAGTAGTATAGATCATTCCGGACAGGGCGGCACCTTC.

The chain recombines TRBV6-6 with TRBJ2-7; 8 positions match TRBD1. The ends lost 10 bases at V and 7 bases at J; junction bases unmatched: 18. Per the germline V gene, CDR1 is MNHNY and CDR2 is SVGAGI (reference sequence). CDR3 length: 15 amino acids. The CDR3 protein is CATMWTGTSYGEQYF. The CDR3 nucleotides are TGTGCCACGATGTGGACAGGGACCTCCTACGGAGAGCAGTACTTC.

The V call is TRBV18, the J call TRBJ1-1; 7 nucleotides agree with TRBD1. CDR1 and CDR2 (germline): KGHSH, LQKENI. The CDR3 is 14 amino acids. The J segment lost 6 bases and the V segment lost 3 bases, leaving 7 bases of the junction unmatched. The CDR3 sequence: CASSPTQGSAEAFF. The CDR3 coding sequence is TGTGCCAGCTCACCGACACAGGGGTCGGCTGAAGCTTTCTTT. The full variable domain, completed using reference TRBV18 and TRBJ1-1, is NAGVMQNPRHLVRRRGQEARLRCSPMKGHSHVYWYRQLPEEGLKFMVYLQKENIIDESGMPKERFSAEFPKEGPSILRIQQVVRGDSAAYFCASSPTQGSAEAFFGQGTRLTVV.

The CDR3 protein is CASSKSPTDTEAFF. Here the CDR3 DNA reads TGTGCCAGCAGCAAATCACCTACGGACACTGAAGCTTTCTTT. The chain recombines TRBV7-6 with TRBJ1-1; D uncertain. V gave up 5 bases and J gave up 3 bases, with 13 bases separating them. Germline V gives CDR1 SGHVS, CDR2 FNYEAQ. This CDR3 is 14 amino acids long. Drawing the rest from reference TRBV7-6 and TRBJ1-1, the complete variable domain is GAGVSQSPRYKVTKRGQDVALRCDPISGHVSLYWYRQALGQGPEFLTYFNYEAQQDKSGLPNDRFSAERPEGSISTLTIQRTEQRDSAMYRCASSKSPTDTEAFFGQGTRLTVV.

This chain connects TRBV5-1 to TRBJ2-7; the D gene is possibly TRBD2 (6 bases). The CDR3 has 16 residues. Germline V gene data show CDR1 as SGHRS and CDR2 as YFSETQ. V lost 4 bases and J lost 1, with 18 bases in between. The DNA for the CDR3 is TGCGCCAGCAGCCCGGGCGCGACTAGTACTTCCTACGAGCAGTACTTC. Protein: CASSPGATSTSYEQYF.

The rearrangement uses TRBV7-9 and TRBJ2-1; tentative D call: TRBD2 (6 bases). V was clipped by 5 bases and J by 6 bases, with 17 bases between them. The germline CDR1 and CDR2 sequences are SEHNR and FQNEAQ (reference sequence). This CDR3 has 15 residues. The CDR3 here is CASSPNLGGVNEQFF. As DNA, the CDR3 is TGTGCCAGCAGCCCCAACCTCGGGGGAGTCAATGAGCAGTTCTTC. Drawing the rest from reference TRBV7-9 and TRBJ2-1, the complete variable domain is DTGVSQNPRHKITKRGQNVTFRCDPISEHNRLYWYRQTLGQGPEFLTYFQNEAQLEKSRLLSDRFSAERPKGSFSTLEIQRTEQGDSAMYLCASSPNLGGVNEQFFGPGTRLTVL.

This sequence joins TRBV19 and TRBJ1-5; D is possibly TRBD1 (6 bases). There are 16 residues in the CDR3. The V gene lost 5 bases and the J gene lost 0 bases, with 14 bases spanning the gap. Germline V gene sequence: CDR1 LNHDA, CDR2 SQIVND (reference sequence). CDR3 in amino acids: CASSLRDTVSNQPQHF. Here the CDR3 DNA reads TGTGCCAGTAGTTTACGGGACACAGTTAGCAATCAGCCCCAGCATTTT.

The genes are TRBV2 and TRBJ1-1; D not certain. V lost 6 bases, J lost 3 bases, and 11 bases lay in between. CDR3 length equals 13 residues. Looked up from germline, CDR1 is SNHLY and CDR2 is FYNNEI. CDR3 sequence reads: CASRLTPYTEAFF. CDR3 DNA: TGTGCCAGCAGATTGACCCCTTACACTGAAGCTTTCTTT.

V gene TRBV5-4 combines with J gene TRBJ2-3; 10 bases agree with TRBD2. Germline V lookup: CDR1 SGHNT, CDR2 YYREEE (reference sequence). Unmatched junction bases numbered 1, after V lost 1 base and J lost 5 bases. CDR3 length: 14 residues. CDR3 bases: TGTGCCAGCAGCTTGCTAGCGGGGGAAGATACGCAGTATTTT. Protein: CASSLLAGEDTQYF.

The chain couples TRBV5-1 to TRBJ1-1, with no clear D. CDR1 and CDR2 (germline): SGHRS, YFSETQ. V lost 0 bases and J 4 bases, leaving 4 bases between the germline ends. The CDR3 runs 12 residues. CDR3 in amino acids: CASSLDSTEAFF. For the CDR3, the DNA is TGCGCCAGCAGCTTGGATTCCACTGAAGCTTTCTTT.

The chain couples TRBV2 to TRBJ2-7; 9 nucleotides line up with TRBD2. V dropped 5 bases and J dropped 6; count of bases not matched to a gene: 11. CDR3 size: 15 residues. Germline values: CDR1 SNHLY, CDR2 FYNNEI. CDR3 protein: CASSPIAGVISEQYF. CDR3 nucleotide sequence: TGTGCCAGCAGTCCTATAGCGGGAGTAATTAGCGAGCAGTACTTC.

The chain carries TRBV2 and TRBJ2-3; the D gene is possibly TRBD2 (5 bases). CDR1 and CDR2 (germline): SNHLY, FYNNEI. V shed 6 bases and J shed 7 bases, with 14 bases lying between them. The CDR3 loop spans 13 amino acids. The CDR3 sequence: CASRLDFTNTQYF. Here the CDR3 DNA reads TGTGCCAGCAGGTTGGACTTCACGAATACGCAGTATTTT.

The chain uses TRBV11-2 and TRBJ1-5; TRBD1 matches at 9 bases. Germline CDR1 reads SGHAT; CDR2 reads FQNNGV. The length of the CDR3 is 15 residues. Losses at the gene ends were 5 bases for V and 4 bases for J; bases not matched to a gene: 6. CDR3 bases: TGTGCCAGCAGCCTGACAGGGGGGTCTAATCAGCCCCAGCATTTT. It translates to CASSLTGGSNQPQHF.

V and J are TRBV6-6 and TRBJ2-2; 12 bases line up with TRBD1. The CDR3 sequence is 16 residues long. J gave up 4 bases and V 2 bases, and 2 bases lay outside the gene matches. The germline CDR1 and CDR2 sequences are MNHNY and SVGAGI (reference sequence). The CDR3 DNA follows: TGTGCCAGCAGTTACGGGACAGGGGGCCTCACCGGGGAGCTGTTTTTT. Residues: CASSYGTGGLTGELFF.

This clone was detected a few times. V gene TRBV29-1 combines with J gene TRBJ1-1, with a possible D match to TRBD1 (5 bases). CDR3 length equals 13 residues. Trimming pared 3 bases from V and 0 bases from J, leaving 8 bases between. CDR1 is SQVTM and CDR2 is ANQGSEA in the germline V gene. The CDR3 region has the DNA TGCAGCGTTGATGCAGGGCTGAACACTGAAGCTTTCTTT. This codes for CSVDAGLNTEAFF.

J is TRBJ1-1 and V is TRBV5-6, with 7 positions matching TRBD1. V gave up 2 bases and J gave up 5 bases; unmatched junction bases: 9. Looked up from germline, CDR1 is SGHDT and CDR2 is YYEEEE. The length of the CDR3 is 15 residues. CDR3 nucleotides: TGTGCCAGCAGCTTCGGGACAGCCTGGAATACTGAAGCTTTCTTT. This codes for CASSFGTAWNTEAFF. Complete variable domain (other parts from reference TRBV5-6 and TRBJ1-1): DAGVTQSPTHLIKTRGQQVTLRCSPKSGHDTVSWYQQALGQGPQFIFQYYEEEERQRGNFPDRFSGHQFPNYSSELNVNALLLGDSALYLCASSFGTAWNTEAFFGQGTRLTVV.